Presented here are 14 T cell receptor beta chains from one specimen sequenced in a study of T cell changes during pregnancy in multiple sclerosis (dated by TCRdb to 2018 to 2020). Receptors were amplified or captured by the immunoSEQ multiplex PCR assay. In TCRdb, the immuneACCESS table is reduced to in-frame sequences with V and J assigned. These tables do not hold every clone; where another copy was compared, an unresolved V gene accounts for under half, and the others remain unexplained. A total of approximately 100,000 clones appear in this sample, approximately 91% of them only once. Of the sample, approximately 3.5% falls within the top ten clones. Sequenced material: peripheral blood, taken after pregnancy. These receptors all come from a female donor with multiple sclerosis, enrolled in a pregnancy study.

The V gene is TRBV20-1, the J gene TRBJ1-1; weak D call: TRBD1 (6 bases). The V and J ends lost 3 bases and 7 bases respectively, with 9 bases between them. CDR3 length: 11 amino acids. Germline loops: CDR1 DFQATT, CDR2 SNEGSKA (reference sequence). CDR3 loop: CSASRDNEAFF. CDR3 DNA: TGCAGTGCTAGCCGGGACAATGAAGCTTTCTTT.

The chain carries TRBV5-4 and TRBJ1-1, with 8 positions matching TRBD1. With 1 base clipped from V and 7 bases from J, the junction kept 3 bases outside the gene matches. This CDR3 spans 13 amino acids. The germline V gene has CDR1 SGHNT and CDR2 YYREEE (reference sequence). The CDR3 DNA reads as TGTGCCAGCAGCTTGTCAGGGGGCAGTGAAGCTTTCTTT. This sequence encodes CASSLSGGSEAFF.

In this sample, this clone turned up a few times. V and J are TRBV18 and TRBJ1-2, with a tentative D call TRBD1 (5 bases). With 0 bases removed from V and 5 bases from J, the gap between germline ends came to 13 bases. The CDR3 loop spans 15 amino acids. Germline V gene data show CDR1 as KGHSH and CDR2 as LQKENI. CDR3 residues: CASSPPESRDYGYTF. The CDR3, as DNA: TGTGCCAGCTCACCACCGGAAAGCAGGGATTATGGCTACACCTTC.

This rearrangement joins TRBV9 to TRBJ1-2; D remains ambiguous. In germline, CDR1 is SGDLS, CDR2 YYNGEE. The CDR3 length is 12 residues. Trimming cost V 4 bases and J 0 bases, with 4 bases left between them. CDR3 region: CASSLSNYGYTF. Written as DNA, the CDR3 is TGTGCCAGCAGCCTTTCTAACTATGGCTACACCTTC. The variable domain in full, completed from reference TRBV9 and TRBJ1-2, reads DSGVTQTPKHLITATGQRVTLRCSPRSGDLSVYWYQQSLDQGLQFLIQYYNGEERAKGNILERFSAQQFPDLHSELNLSSLELGDSALYFCASSLSNYGYTFGSGTRLTVV.

The CDR3 loop is CASSEANRGRYEQYF. For the CDR3, the DNA is TGTGCCAGCAGTGAAGCGAACAGGGGGCGGTACGAGCAGTACTTC. The chain combines TRBV25-1 with TRBJ2-7; 9 bases map to TRBD1. The CDR3 covers 15 residues. Looked up from germline, CDR1 is MGHDK and CDR2 is SYGVNS. Trimming cost V 2 bases and J 4 bases; bases outside gene matches: 6.

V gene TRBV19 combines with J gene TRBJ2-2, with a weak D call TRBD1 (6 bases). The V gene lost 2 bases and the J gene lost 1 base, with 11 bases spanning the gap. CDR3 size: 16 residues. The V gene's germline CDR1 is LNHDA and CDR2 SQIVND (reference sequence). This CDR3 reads CASSIYREWNTGELFF. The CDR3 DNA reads TGTGCCAGTAGTATATACAGGGAGTGGAACACCGGGGAGCTGTTTTTT.

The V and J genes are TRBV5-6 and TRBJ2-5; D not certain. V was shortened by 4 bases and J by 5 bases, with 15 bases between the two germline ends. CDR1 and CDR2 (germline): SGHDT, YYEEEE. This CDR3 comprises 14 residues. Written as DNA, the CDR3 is TGTGCCAGCAGCCCTGGTTTTAGTAGCGAGACCCAGTACTTC. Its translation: CASSPGFSSETQYF.

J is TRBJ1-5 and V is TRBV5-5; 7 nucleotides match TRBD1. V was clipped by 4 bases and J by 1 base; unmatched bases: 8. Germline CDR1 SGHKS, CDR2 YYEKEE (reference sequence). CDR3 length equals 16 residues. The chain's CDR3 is CASSPGTALSNQPQHF. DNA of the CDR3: TGTGCCAGCAGCCCGGGGACAGCCCTGAGCAATCAGCCCCAGCATTTT.

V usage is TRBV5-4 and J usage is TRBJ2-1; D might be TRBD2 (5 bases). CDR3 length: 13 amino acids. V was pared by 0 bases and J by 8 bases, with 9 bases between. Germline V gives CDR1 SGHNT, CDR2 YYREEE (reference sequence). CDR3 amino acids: CASSLAPRDEQFF. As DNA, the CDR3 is TGTGCCAGCAGCTTGGCCCCGAGGGATGAGCAGTTCTTC.

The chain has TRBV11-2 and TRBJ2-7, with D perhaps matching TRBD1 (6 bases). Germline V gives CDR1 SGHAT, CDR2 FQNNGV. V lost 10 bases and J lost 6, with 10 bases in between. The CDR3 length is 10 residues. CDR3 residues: CATQTGEQYF. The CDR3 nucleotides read TGTGCCACCCAGACAGGCGAGCAGTACTTC.

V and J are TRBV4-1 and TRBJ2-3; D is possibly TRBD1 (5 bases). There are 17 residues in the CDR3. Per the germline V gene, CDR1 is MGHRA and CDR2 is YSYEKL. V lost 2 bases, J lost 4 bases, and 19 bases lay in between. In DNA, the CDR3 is TGCGCCAGCAGCCAATGGTCAGGGCGGATCAGCTCAGATACGCAGTATTTT. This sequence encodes CASSQWSGRISSDTQYF.

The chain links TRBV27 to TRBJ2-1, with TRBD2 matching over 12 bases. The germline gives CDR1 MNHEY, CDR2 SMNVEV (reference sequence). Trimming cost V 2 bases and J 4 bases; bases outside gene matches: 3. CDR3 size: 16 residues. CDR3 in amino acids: CASSLQTSGGYNEQFF. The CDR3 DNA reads TGTGCCAGCAGTTTACAGACTAGCGGGGGTTACAATGAGCAGTTCTTC.

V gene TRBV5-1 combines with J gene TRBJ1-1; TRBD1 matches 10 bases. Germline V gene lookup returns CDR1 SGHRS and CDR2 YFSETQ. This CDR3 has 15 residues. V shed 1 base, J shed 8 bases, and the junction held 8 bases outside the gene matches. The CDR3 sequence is CASSLMGQGRDEAFF. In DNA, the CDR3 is TGCGCCAGCAGCTTGATGGGACAGGGGAGGGACGAAGCTTTCTTT.

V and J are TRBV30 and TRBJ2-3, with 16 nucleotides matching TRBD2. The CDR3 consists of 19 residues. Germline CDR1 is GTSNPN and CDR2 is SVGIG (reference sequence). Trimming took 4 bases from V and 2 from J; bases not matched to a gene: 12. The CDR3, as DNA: TGTGCCTGGAACTCGGGACTAGCGGGGGGGCAATCCCTCACAGATACGCAGTATTTT. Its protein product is CAWNSGLAGGQSLTDTQYF.